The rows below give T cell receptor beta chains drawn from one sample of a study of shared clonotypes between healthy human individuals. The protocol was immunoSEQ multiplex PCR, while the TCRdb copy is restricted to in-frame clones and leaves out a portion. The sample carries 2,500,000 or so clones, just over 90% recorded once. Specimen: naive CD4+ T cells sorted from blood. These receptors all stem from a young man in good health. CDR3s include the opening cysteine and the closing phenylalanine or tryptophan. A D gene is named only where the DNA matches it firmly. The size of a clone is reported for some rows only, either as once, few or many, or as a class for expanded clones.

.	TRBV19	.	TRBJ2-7	CASSISFQGPYEQYF	TGTGCCAGTAGTATAAGCTTTCAAGGGCCCTACGAGCAGTACTTC
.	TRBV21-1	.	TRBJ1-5	CASSKKGTGSNQPQHF	TGTGCCAGCAGCAAAAAGGGGACGGGAAGCAATCAGCCCCAGCATTTT
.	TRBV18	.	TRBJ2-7	CASSPGGGSEQYF	TGTGCCAGCTCACCCGGAGGGGGGAGCGAGCAGTACTTC
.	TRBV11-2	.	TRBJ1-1	CASRSPGKGDTEAFF	TGTGCCAGCAGATCACCAGGGAAGGGAGACACTGAAGCTTTCTTT
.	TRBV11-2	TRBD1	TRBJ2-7	CASSLATSPGTDSYEQYF	TGTGCCAGCAGCTTAGCCACCTCCCCGGGGACAGACTCCTACGAGCAGTACTTC
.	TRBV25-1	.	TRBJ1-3	CASSPKGTGSGNTIYF	TGTGCCAGCAGTCCTAAAGGCACAGGGTCTGGAAACACCATATATTTT
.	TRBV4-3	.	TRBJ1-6	CASSQGGGGEPLHF	TGCGCCAGCAGCCAGGGAGGGGGGGGCGAACCCCTCCACTTT
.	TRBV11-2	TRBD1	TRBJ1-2	CASSSGTGASYTF	TGTGCCAGCAGCTCCGGGACAGGGGCCAGCTACACCTTC
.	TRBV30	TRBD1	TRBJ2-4	CAWSKTGGPFIAKNIQYF	TGTGCCTGGAGTAAAACAGGGGGCCCTTTCATAGCCAAAAACATTCAGTACTTC
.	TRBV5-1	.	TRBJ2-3	CASSLGGQLGRDTQYF	TGCGCCAGCAGCTTGGGCGGTCAGTTAGGGAGAGATACGCAGTATTTT
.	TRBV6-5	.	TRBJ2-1	CASSYPKLDEQFF	TGTGCCAGCAGTTACCCGAAATTAGATGAGCAGTTCTTC
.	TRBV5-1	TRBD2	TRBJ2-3	CASSLTSGSGTDTQYF	TGCGCCAGCAGCTTGACTAGCGGGAGTGGCACAGATACGCAGTATTTT
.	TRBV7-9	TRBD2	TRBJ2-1	CASSPTSGGSFSYNEQFF	TGTGCCAGCAGCCCGACTAGCGGGGGGAGTTTCTCCTACAATGAGCAGTTCTTC
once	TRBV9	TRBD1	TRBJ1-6	CASSLGGGNSPLHF	TGTGCCAGCAGCTTAGGGGGCGGTAATTCACCCCTCCACTTT
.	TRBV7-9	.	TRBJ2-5	CASSLEGGPRLQETQYF	TGTGCCAGCAGCTTGGAGGGGGGGCCGCGATTACAAGAGACCCAGTACTTC
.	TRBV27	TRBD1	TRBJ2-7	CATKYPTGTESYEQYF	TGTGCCACCAAATACCCGACCGGGACAGAATCCTACGAGCAGTACTTC
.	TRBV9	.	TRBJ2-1	CASSVGSSGDYNEQFF	TGTGCCAGCAGCGTAGGGTCCAGCGGCGATTACAATGAGCAGTTCTTC
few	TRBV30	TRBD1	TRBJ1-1	CAWNRGGTEAFF	TGTGCCTGGAACAGGGGAGGCACTGAAGCTTTCTTT
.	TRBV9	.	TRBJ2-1	CASSVGLAEEQFF	TGTGCCAGCAGCGTAGGGTTAGCCGAGGAGCAGTTCTTC
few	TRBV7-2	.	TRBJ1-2	CASSLNADFPSGYTF	TGTGCCAGCAGCTTAAACGCAGACTTTCCCTCTGGCTACACCTTC
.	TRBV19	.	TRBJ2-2	CASSIRGWGTGELFF	TGTGCCAGTAGTATCCGGGGTTGGGGCACCGGGGAGCTGTTTTTT
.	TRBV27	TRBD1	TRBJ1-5	CASSFREPGQGIQPQHF	TGTGCCAGCAGTTTTCGTGAACCGGGACAGGGTATTCAGCCCCAGCATTTT
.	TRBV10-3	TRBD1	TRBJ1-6	CATANRGLDSPLHF	TGTGCCACCGCCAACAGGGGGTTGGATTCACCCCTCCACTTT
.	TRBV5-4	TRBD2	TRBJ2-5	CASSLRGGGFETQYF	TGTGCCAGCAGCCTACGGGGGGGAGGGTTTGAGACCCAGTACTTC
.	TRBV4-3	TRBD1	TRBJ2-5	CASSRETGGTETQYF	TGCGCCAGCAGCCGAGAAACAGGGGGGACAGAGACCCAGTACTTC
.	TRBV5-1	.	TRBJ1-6	CASSLAGTGIDSPLHF	TGCGCCAGCAGCTTGGCCGGAACAGGGATTGATTCACCCCTCCACTTT
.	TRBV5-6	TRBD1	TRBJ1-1	CASSLGRGRTEAFF	TGTGCCAGCAGCTTAGGCAGGGGGCGTACTGAAGCTTTCTTT
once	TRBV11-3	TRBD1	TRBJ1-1	CASSPGQGAATTEAFF	TGTGCCAGCAGCCCAGGACAGGGGGCCGCAACCACTGAAGCTTTCTTT